This note documents a single TCR beta chain sequence. As handled by the study authors: Nucleated cell number was recorded as an estimate derived from reference gene primer amplification. The protocol was immunoSEQ multiplex PCR, while the TCRdb copy is restricted to in-frame clones and leaves out a portion. The V and J calls and clone size come from that table; D and trimming were worked out from the DNA. Among about 120,000 clones listed, about 86% were seen once. The data belong to a study of blood T cell repertoires in COVID-19. Study information: Sites in the United States, Italy and Spain provided acute and convalescent COVID-19 samples. T cells, B-cell-depleted T cells, or PBMCs provided the cDNA or gDNA that served as material.

From germline, CDR1 is SGHTA and CDR2 FQGNSA. The CDR3 has 14 residues. Deletions cut 5 bases from V and 2 bases from J, with 13 bases between. The V and J genes are TRBV7-2 and TRBJ2-7; TRBD1 might be the D (6 bases). The source material was peripheral blood. The TCR originated in a woman aged 50 to 60 with active or convalescent COVID-19. The CDR3 sequence: CASSRGQPAYEQYF. Written as DNA, the CDR3 is TGTGCCAGCAGCCGCGGACAGCCAGCCTACGAGCAGTACTTC. Complete variable domain (other parts from reference TRBV7-2 and TRBJ2-7): GAGVSQSPSNKVTEKGKDVELRCDPISGHTALYWYRQSLGQGLEFLIYFQGNSAPDKSGLPSDRFSAERTGGSVSTLTIQRTQQEDSAVYLCASSRGQPAYEQYFGPGTRLTVT.